The next 21 T cell receptor beta chains were all read from a single sample in a study of T cells in Graves' hyperthyroidism and ophthalmopathy. What was amplified from RNA transcripts were TCR beta CDR3 regions. Carried out on the TCR CDR3, a first-round RT-PCR used the HTBI primer set. One entry per CDR3 protein, called by TCRdb with MiXCR from the multiplex PCR reads. Of fewer than 350,000 distinct CDR3 sequences listed, nearly 15% were seen once; the top ten hold under 35%. The source material was blood. The receptor set was obtained from a woman in her 50s with Graves' hyperthyroidism that later progressed to Graves' ophthalmopathy.

This clonotype appeared many times. The gene calls are TRBV11-2 and TRBJ2-3; D not resolved. Trimming took off 6 bases at V and 0 bases at J, with 10 bases between the two ends. The CDR3 sequence is 14 residues long. CDR1 and CDR2 (germline): SGHAT, FQNNGV. CDR3 DNA: TGTGCCAGCAGAGGGCTGGACAGCACAGATACGCAGTATTTT. The encoded protein is CASRGLDSTDTQYF.

This clonotype was counted at least ten times. The chain recombines TRBV5-6 with TRBJ1-3; D is perhaps TRBD1 (5 bases). The CDR3 extends over 16 amino acids. V was shortened by 0 bases and J by 0 bases, with 10 bases between the two germline ends. Germline V gene data show CDR1 as SGHDT and CDR2 as YYEEEE. CDR3 region: CASSLAGDYSGNTIYF. CDR3 bases: TGTGCCAGCAGCTTGGCTGGGGACTACTCTGGAAACACCATATATTTT.

This clonotype was seen repeatedly, ten times or more. CDR3 amino acids: CASSEWGSGQPQHF. DNA for the CDR3: TGTGCCAGCAGTGAATGGGGGTCGGGTCAGCCCCAGCATTTT. The V gene is TRBV6-1, the J gene TRBJ1-5; D is possibly TRBD1 (5 bases). The CDR3 is 14 residues long. The germline V and J ends were trimmed by 2 bases and 6 bases, with 11 bases remaining between them. Germline lookup yields CDR1 MNHNS and CDR2 SASEGT.

A remark on this clonotype: Given a much more abundant clone one base away, this may be a read error. The chain carries TRBV10-1 and TRBJ2-1; weak D call: TRBD2 (6 bases). Trimming pared 3 bases from V and 4 bases from J, leaving 13 bases between. The CDR3 is 15 residues long. Germline CDR1 WNHNN, CDR2 SYGVQD (reference sequence). CDR3 loop: CASSEGGDLYNEQFF. The DNA for the CDR3 is TGCGCCAGCAGTGAAGGTGGGGACTTGTACAATGAGCAGTTCTTC.

The rearrangement links TRBV11-2 to TRBJ2-7; 7 nucleotides line up with TRBD1. This CDR3 comprises 12 residues. V was pared by 7 bases and J by 1 base, with 1 base of the junction left unmatched. Germline V gives CDR1 SGHAT, CDR2 FQNNGV. The CDR3 DNA reads as TGTGCCAGCATGGGACAGTCCTACGAGCAGTACTTC. Amino acids: CASMGQSYEQYF.

This clonotype was found once. This chain uses TRBV27 with TRBJ2-2; TRBD1 aligns across 9 bases. Germline CDR1 reads MNHEY; CDR2 reads SMNVEV (reference sequence). V was pared by 5 bases and J by 4 bases, with 5 bases of the junction left unmatched. This CDR3 has 15 amino acids. CDR3 sequence (DNA): TGTGCCAGCAGTGAACAGGGGGCGTTCACCGGGGAGCTGTTTTTT. Translated, it gives CASSEQGAFTGELFF.

The CDR3 reads CSARAAGSTDTQHF. The CDR3 DNA is TGCAGTGCTAGGGCGGCGGGGTCCACAGATACGCAGCATTTT. The gene calls are TRBV20-1 and TRBJ2-3; D not certain. The J call may be faulty, since TRBJ1-5 better matches the DNA end. The CDR3 totals 14 residues. Germline values: CDR1 DFQATT, CDR2 SNEGSKA (reference sequence).

This clonotype was seen repeatedly, ten times or more. The chain has TRBV6-1 and TRBJ1-2; D uncertain. The CDR3 runs 13 residues. The germline V and J ends were trimmed by 3 bases and 2 bases, with 7 bases remaining between them. Germline CDR1 reads MNHNS; CDR2 reads SASEGT. The CDR3 bases are TGTGCCAGCAGTGAGAGAGGGAACTATGGCTACACCTTC. Translating it yields CASSERGNYGYTF.

The chain links TRBV7-9 to TRBJ2-5; TRBD2 aligns across 9 bases. The CDR3 length is 17 residues. V was clipped by 0 bases and J by 5 bases; unmatched bases: 10. CDR1 SEHNR and CDR2 FQNEAQ come from the germline V gene (reference sequence). CDR3 sequence reads: CASSLADGGRAKETQYF. For the CDR3, the DNA is TGTGCCAGCAGCTTAGCAGATGGCGGGAGGGCTAAGGAGACCCAGTACTTC.

This clonotype has at least ten counts. As DNA, the CDR3 is TGTGCCAGCAGTGAAGAGACAGGGCGGGTGAGGGATGGCTACACCTTC. Protein product: CASSEETGRVRDGYTF. The chain links TRBV2 to TRBJ1-2, with TRBD1 identical over 7 bases. The CDR3 sequence is 16 residues long. Germline CDR1 is SNHLY and CDR2 is FYNNEI. J was trimmed by 6 bases and V by 1 base; bases with no gene match: 11. Combining the CDR3 with reference TRBV2 and TRBJ1-2 gives the whole variable domain EPEVTQTPSHQVTQMGQEVILRCVPISNHLYFYWYRQILGQKVEFLVSFYNNEISEKSEIFDDQFSVERPDGSNFTLKIRSTKLEDSAMYFCASSEETGRVRDGYTFGSGTRLTVV.

This clonotype was seen ten or more times. The genes are TRBV6-1 and TRBJ2-7; 9 bases match TRBD2. Germline V gene data show CDR1 as MNHNS and CDR2 as SASEGT. Germline trimming cut 6 bases from V and 4 bases from J; bases unmatched to any gene: 10. This CDR3 is built from 15 residues. The DNA of the CDR3 is TGTGCCAGCAGCCTCGCTGCGGGAGGGGTGTACGAGCAGTACTTC. Its protein product is CASSLAAGGVYEQYF.

This clonotype showed up many times. The chain has TRBV3-1 and TRBJ1-2; D remains ambiguous. Germline CDR1 is LGHDT and CDR2 is YNNKEL (reference sequence). This CDR3 comprises 14 residues. V was cut by 2 bases and J by 2 bases, with 9 bases left in between. The DNA of the CDR3 is TGTGCCAGCAGCCAACCGACGGGAAACTATGGCTACACCTTC. Its translation: CASSQPTGNYGYTF.

Ten or more counts support this clonotype. The chain has TRBV24-1 and TRBJ2-3, with 10 nucleotides matching TRBD1. CDR1 is KGHDR, CDR2 SFDVKD, per germline. The J segment lost 4 bases and the V segment lost 6 bases, leaving 15 bases of the junction unmatched. The length of the CDR3 is 18 residues. The CDR3 bases are TGTGCCACCAGTCCCGGAGCCCGACAGGGGGCCAGCGCAGATACGCAGTATTTT. Translation gives CATSPGARQGASADTQYF.

This clonotype was detected ten times or more. This chain connects TRBV12-3 or TRBV12-4 to TRBJ2-7; D is perhaps TRBD2 (7 bases). This CDR3 has 15 residues. The ends were cut back, 7 bases at V and 1 base at J, with 17 bases in the middle. The CDR3 sequence is CASTIGGAGSYEQYF. CDR3 coding DNA: TGTGCCAGCACCATAGGGGGGGCAGGTTCCTACGAGCAGTACTTC.

The rearrangement links TRBV7-9 to TRBJ2-7, with D tentatively TRBD2 (6 bases). V was clipped by 4 bases and J by 4 bases, with 8 bases between them. The CDR3 is 12 residues long. Germline V gene data show CDR1 as SEHNR and CDR2 as FQNEAQ (reference sequence). This chain's CDR3 is CASSWDFYEQYF. CDR3 coding DNA: TGTGCCAGCAGCTGGGACTTTTACGAGCAGTACTTC.

There are many counts of this clonotype. J is TRBJ2-5 and V is TRBV24-1; 14 positions match TRBD2. Germline loops: CDR1 KGHDR, CDR2 SFDVKD. With V trimmed by 4 bases and J by 5 bases, 5 bases remained unmatched. The CDR3 is made up of 16 amino acids. The DNA of the CDR3 is TGTGCCACCAGTGACCCAGGGACTAGCGGGGGCGAGACCCAGTACTTC. This codes for CATSDPGTSGGETQYF.

The table lists this clonotype with a few counts. The chain is built from TRBV5-1 and TRBJ1-1; weak D call: TRBD1 (5 bases). With 0 bases removed from V and 6 bases from J, the gap between germline ends came to 12 bases. CDR3 size: 14 residues. Germline V gene sequence: CDR1 SGHRS, CDR2 YFSETQ. The CDR3 DNA sequence: TGCGCCAGCAGCTTGGCCATAACGGGGGCTGAAGCTTTCTTT. Amino acid sequence: CASSLAITGAEAFF.

This clonotype was seen a few times. The chain employs TRBV5-1 and TRBJ2-7; TRBD2 matches 12 bases. Looked up from germline, CDR1 is SGHRS and CDR2 is YFSETQ. J gave up 3 bases and V 5 bases, and 3 bases lay outside the gene matches. The CDR3 is 14 residues long. In DNA form, the CDR3 reads TGCGCCAGCAGAGTGGGACTAGCGGGCTACGAGCAGTACTTC. It translates to CASRVGLAGYEQYF.

This clonotype was seen ten or more times. The gene calls are TRBV5-1 and TRBJ1-2; maybe TRBD1 (6 bases). V was cut by 2 bases and J by 4 bases, with 18 bases left in between. Germline values: CDR1 SGHRS, CDR2 YFSETQ. The CDR3 is 16 amino acids. The CDR3 coding sequence is TGCGCCAGCAGCTTACAGCCAGGGGAGACACTCTATGGCTACACCTTC. This sequence encodes CASSLQPGETLYGYTF.

This clonotype has at least ten counts. The chain recombines TRBV7-9 with TRBJ1-2; D not resolved. CDR1 is SEHNR, CDR2 FQNEAQ, per germline (reference sequence). The length of the CDR3 is 13 residues. Deletions cut 5 bases from V and 8 bases from J, with 15 bases between. The CDR3 spells CASSNQPSGGYTF. Written as DNA, the CDR3 is TGTGCCAGCAGCAATCAGCCGAGCGGGGGCTACACCTTC.

This clonotype was observed at least ten times. This chain joins TRBV2 and TRBJ2-2; D unclear. Germline V gives CDR1 SNHLY, CDR2 FYNNEI. V lost 9 bases, J lost 5 bases, and 10 bases lay in between. The CDR3 is made up of 12 amino acids. The CDR3 DNA is TGTGCCAGTTGGTCGGAAACCGGGGAGCTGTTTTTT. The encoded protein is CASWSETGELFF.